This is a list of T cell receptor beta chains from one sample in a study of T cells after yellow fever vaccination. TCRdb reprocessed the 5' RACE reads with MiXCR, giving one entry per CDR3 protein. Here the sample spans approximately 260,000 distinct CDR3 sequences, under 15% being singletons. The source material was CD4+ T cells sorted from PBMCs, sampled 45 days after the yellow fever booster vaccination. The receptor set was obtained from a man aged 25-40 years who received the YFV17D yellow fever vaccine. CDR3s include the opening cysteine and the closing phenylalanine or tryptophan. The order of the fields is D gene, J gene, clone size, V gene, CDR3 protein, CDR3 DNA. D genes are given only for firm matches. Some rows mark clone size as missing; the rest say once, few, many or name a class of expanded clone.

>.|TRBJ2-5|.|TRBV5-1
CASSLGEAEETQYF
TGCGCCAGCAGCTTGGGGGAGGCGGAGGAGACCCAGTACTTC
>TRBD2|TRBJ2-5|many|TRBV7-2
CASTLDRWEGETQYF
TGTGCCAGCACCTTAGATCGGTGGGAGGGGGAGACCCAGTACTTC
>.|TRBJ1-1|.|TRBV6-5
CASSSGGRRTEAFF
TGTGCCAGCAGTTCGGGAGGCAGGAGAACTGAAGCTTTCTTT
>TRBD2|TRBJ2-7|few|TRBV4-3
CASSPSSGRRYEQYF
TGCGCCAGCAGCCCCTCTAGCGGGAGGAGGTACGAGCAGTACTTC
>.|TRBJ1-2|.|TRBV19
CASSEGDSSRAYGYTF
TGTGCCAGTAGTGAGGGGGACTCCAGCCGAGCCTATGGCTACACCTTC
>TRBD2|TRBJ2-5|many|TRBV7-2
CASSLVGGGETQYF
TGTGCCAGCAGCTTAGTCGGCGGGGGAGAGACCCAGTACTTC
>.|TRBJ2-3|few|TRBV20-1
CSARFPGEPTQYF
TGCAGTGCTAGGTTTCCGGGGGAGCCTACGCAGTATTTT
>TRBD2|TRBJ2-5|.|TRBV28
CASRGLAGRETQYF
TGTGCCAGCAGGGGACTAGCGGGACGAGAGACCCAGTACTTC
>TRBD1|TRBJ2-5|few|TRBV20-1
CSAARPRGRSETQYF
TGCAGTGCGGCTCGGCCCAGGGGGCGATCAGAGACCCAGTACTTC
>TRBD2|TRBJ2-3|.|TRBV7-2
CASSRSGSVSDTQYF
TGTGCCAGCAGCCGGAGCGGGAGCGTGTCAGATACGCAGTATTTT
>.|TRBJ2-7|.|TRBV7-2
CASSPTQGYEQYF
TGTGCCAGCAGCCCGACACAGGGCTACGAGCAGTACTTC
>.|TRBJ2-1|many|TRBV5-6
CASSLDRDIYYYNEQFF
TGTGCCAGCAGCTTGGACCGGGACATTTACTACTACAATGAGCAGTTCTTC
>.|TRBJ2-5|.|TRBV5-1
CASSLEVIGTQYF
TGCGCCAGCAGCTTGGAGGTGATCGGGACCCAGTACTTC
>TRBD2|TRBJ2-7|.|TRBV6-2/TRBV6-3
CASSLRAPGTSGRPSYEQYF
TGTGCCAGCAGCCTCCGGGCACCCGGGACTAGCGGGAGACCATCCTACGAGCAGTACTTC
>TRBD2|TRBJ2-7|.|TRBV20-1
CSARGLAGVLSEQYF
TGCAGTGCTAGAGGGCTAGCGGGAGTTTTATCCGAGCAGTACTTC